This T cell receptor (beta chain) was identified in a study of blood T cells in healthy people across ages. Study-level points and caveats: Shifts in expanded clonotypes may have been confounded by donor CMV status, which was unknown.

With a J-beta primer mix and a sample-barcoded 5' primer, a second PCR ran roughly 6 to 11 cycles. TCRdb redid the calling of the 5' RACE reads with MiXCR, one entry per CDR3 protein. The sample lists about 800,000 distinct CDR3 sequences, roughly 25% occurring once. A word on this clonotype: What it recognizes is unknown.

The CDR3 consists of 17 residues. V dropped 0 bases and J dropped 5; count of bases not matched to a gene: 4. Germline lookup yields CDR1 LGHNA and CDR2 YSLEER. Aged about 6 to 95, donors were systemically healthy Caucasians from Russia. In addition, the sample was reused for a study of T cells of mothers and their children. That work states: Once extracted, all RNA went into cDNA synthesis at roughly 1.4 ug per 15 ul.

The receptor comes from a boy aged 10-17 years in good health. Source material: blood. The rearrangement links TRBV4-3 to TRBJ2-3; 14 bases are a match to TRBD2. Here the CDR3 reads CASSQDRLAGGIDTQYF. The CDR3 DNA sequence: TGCGCCAGCAGCCAAGATCGACTAGCGGGAGGGATAGATACGCAGTATTTT.